This is a list of T cell receptor beta chains from one sample in a study of PD-L1 blockade in urothelial cancer. Data came from immunoSEQ multiplex PCR; TCRdb stores just in-frame clones and leaves some out. This table has 75,000 to 95,000 clones, approximately 90% appearing once. The sequencing here drew on PBMCs, taken around atezolizumab (anti-PD-L1) treatment. The receptor set was obtained from a woman older than 75 with urothelial cancer. The CDR3 runs from the conserved cysteine through the conserved F or W. D genes are given only for firm matches. Only part of the rows carry a size: once, few, many, or a class if the clone is expanded.

>TRBV7-2|TRBJ2-7|.|TRBD2
CASSKPPSGIFYEQYF
TGTGCCAGCAGCAAACCCCCTAGCGGGATTTTCTACGAGCAGTACTTC
>TRBV27|TRBJ2-5|.|TRBD2
CASSSTSLPGTSSETQYF
TGTGCCAGCAGCTCCACATCCCTCCCCGGGACTAGCTCAGAGACCCAGTACTTC
>TRBV5-1|TRBJ2-2|.|.
CASSPRGISSGELFF
TGCGCCAGCAGCCCCCGGGGGATCTCCTCCGGGGAGCTGTTTTTT
>TRBV19|TRBJ2-7|.|TRBD2
CASSFSGINDEQYF
TGTGCCAGTAGTTTTAGCGGGATCAACGACGAGCAGTACTTC
>TRBV4-1|TRBJ2-1|.|.
CASSQAGVGNEQFF
TGCGCCAGCAGCCAAGCGGGGGTGGGCAATGAGCAGTTCTTC
>TRBV7-9|TRBJ2-2|.|.
CASSLAVRTENTGELFF
TGTGCCAGCAGCTTAGCGGTTAGGACAGAGAACACCGGGGAGCTGTTTTTT
>TRBV28|TRBJ1-1|.|.
CASMPDSRTEAFF
TGTGCCAGCATGCCCGACAGCCGCACTGAAGCTTTCTTT
>TRBV6-1|TRBJ2-1|.|TRBD2
CASSDPRASGSHEQFF
TGTGCCAGCAGTGATCCTAGGGCTAGCGGGAGCCATGAGCAGTTCTTC
>TRBV4-1|TRBJ1-1|.|.
CASSQDRGLNTEAFF
TGCGCCAGCAGCCAAGACAGGGGTTTGAACACTGAAGCTTTCTTT
>TRBV10-3|TRBJ1-3|.|.
CAISEARSQRNTIYF
TGTGCCATCAGTGAAGCCAGGTCCCAAAGAAACACCATATATTTT
>TRBV28|TRBJ2-7|.|.
CASSLPPGYEQYF
TGTGCCAGCAGTTTGCCCCCAGGCTACGAGCAGTACTTC
>TRBV5-1|TRBJ1-2|.|.
CASSLSPPNYGYTF
TGCGCCAGCAGCTTAAGCCCCCCTAACTATGGCTACACCTTC
>TRBV28|TRBJ2-5|.|TRBD2
CASSLGLAGGGTQYF
TGTGCCAGCAGTTTGGGACTAGCGGGAGGGGGGACCCAGTACTTC
>TRBV6-1|TRBJ2-1|.|.
CASSDYRDTPYNEQFF
TGTGCCAGCAGTGATTACCGGGACACACCATACAATGAGCAGTTCTTC
>TRBV5-1|TRBJ2-7|once|.
CASSLGAYEQYF
TGCGCCAGCAGCTTGGGCGCCTACGAGCAGTACTTC
>TRBV9|TRBJ1-3|once|.
CASSDERSYGNTIYF
TGTGCCAGCAGCGACGAGAGGTCTTATGGAAACACCATATATTTT
>TRBV27|TRBJ1-2|.|.
CASRTGRSPYNGYTF
TGTGCCAGCAGGACAGGTCGATCGCCTTATAATGGCTACACCTTC
>TRBV28|TRBJ2-7|.|TRBD1
CASSETRDRGHEQYF
TGTGCCAGCAGTGAAACACGGGACAGGGGCCACGAGCAGTACTTC
>TRBV25-1|TRBJ1-2|once|TRBD1
CASSGRTGGVHTF
TGTGCCAGCAGTGGCCGGACAGGGGGCGTTCACACCTTC
>TRBV7-8|TRBJ2-2|.|TRBD2
CASGPSSGYTGELFF
TGTGCCAGCGGACCTTCTAGCGGATACACCGGGGAGCTGTTTTTT
>TRBV11-2|TRBJ2-7|.|.
CASGQTYEQYF
TGTGCCAGCGGACAGACTTACGAGCAGTACTTC
>TRBV9|TRBJ2-3|.|TRBD2
CASSFGTSGADTQYF
TGTGCCAGCAGCTTCGGGACTAGCGGAGCAGATACGCAGTATTTT
>TRBV2|TRBJ1-2|.|TRBD1
CASSDRGRSGYTF
TGTGCCAGCAGTGACAGGGGGCGAAGTGGCTACACCTTC
>TRBV30|TRBJ2-5|.|.
CAWSSRETQYF
TGTGCCTGGAGTTCCCGAGAGACCCAGTACTTC
>TRBV30|TRBJ1-4|.|.
CASLKGSNEKLFF
TGTGCCAGCCTTAAGGGGTCTAATGAAAAACTGTTTTTT
>TRBV6-5|TRBJ1-1|.|TRBD1
CASRTGTGLAFF
TGTGCCAGCAGGACCGGGACAGGGCTGGCTTTCTTT